This T cell receptor beta chain was observed in a study of OX40 agonist ivuxolimab in advanced cancers. Broadly, across the study: The costimulatory receptor OX40 (CD134) was targeted by ivuxolimab, a fully human IgG2 agonistic monoclonal antibody. Intravenous ivuxolimab was administered to patients every 2 weeks at six dose levels: 0.01, 0.1, 0.3, 1.5, 3 and 10 mg/kg. Among the roughly 50 dose-escalation patients, some 20 had hepatocellular carcinoma, about 15 melanoma, 9 renal cell carcinoma and 9 head and neck cancer. In the dose-escalation cohort, 82.7% of patients were male, and the mean age was approximately 55 years, with a range of about 23 to 80. Prior anti-PD-1, anti-PD-L1 or anti-CTLA-4 therapy was permitted, and checkpoint inhibitors had been received by roughly two fifths of dose-escalation patients. Partial responses occurred in three dose-escalation patients: two with cutaneous melanoma and one with hepatocellular carcinoma. The purpose of peripheral TCRbeta sequencing was to test whether ivuxolimab changed TCR sequence diversity and led to clonal T-cell expansion. The paper describes the monotherapy dose-escalation part (N of about 52 patients) of the phase I trial of ivuxolimab. Beyond this particular receptor, the publication reports: The antigen specificity of the clonally expanded peripheral T cells was not determined. After ivuxolimab, expanded clones were on average more numerous among CD8+ T cells than among CD4+ T cells. In the 0.1-3.0 mg/kg groups, partial responders were among the patients with the lowest normalized peripheral clonal expansion, particularly in CD8+ T cells. At doses from 0.1 to 3.0 mg/kg, clonal expansion was seen in both CD4+ and CD8+ blood T cells between baseline and week 6. Low levels of normalized T-cell clonal expansion were also seen in some nonresponding patients.

Genomic DNA was extracted from sorted cells for sequencing of the TCRbeta CDR3 region. The immunoSEQ Assay was used to sequence the TCRbeta CDR3 regions. The table comes from immuneACCESS by way of TCRdb, which keeps in-frame sequences with V and J called. Part of the clones is missing from these tables; in studies checked, under half for an unresolved V gene and the rest for unknown reasons. Across this sample there are about 80,000 clones, with roughly 81% seen only once. The ten biggest clones cover 20% to 25% of the sample. Patients with a history of autoimmune disease or receiving systemic immunosuppression were excluded from the trial. In every dose cohort, peripheral blood was drawn for TCR sequencing at baseline, cycle 4 day 1, and cycle 7 day 1. The samples were taken from a phase I, first-in-human, multicenter, open-label dose-escalation trial of ivuxolimab. Adults with locally advanced or metastatic head and neck squamous cell, hepatocellular, melanoma or renal cell carcinoma were enrolled in the trial. Before TCR sequencing, CD4+ T cells and CD8+ T cells from peripheral blood were sorted into separate populations.

A note on this clone: Its antigen specificity is not known. No qualities accompany the bases; no much larger clone lies one base away.

The CDR3 contains 17 residues, cysteine and phenylalanine counted. Left in the record is the CDR3 DNA by itself, 51 bases read in frame from the first base. Trimming at the junction amounts to 0 bases on V and 1 base on J, and the germline ends lie 13 bases apart. The germline V gene (reference sequence) supplies CDR1 WNHNN and CDR2 SYGVQD. Sequenced here: CD4+ or CD8+ T cells sorted from blood, sampled in a trial of the OX40 agonist ivuxolimab. The chain couples TRBV10-1 to TRBJ2-1; the D element could tentatively be TRBD1 or TRBD2, as 6 bases agree for each. The sequence was obtained from an adult with an advanced solid tumor such as melanoma, head and neck, liver or kidney cancer. The base sequence is TGCGCCAGCAGTGAGTCAGGGGGACGGGGGTCCTACAATGAGCAGTTCTTC. This sequence encodes CASSESGGRGSYNEQFF.